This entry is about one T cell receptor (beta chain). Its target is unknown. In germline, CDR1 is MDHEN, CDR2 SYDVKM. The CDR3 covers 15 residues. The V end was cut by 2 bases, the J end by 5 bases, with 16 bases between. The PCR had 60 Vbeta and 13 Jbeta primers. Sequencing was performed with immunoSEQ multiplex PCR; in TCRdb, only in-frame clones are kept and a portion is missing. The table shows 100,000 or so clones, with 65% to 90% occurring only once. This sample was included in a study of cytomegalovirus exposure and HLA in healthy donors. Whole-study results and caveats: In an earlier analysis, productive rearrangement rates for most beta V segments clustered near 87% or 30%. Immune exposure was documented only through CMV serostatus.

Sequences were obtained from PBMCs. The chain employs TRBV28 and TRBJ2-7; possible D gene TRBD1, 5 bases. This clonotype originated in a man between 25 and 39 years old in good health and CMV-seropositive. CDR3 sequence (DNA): TGTGCCAGCAGTTTAGCCGGGCAGGGCGCCGACGAGCAGTACTTC. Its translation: CASSLAGQGADEQYF. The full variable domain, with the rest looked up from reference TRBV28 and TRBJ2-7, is DVKVTQSSRYLVKRTGEKVFLECVQDMDHENMFWYRQDPGLGLRLIYFSYDVKMKEKGDIPEGYSVSREKKERFSLILESASTNQTSMYLCASSLAGQGADEQYFGPGTRLTVT.